This TCR beta chain was sequenced in a study of cytomegalovirus exposure and HLA in healthy donors. The V gene's germline CDR1 is MGHDK and CDR2 SYGVNS. CDR3 length equals 15 residues. V lost 5 bases, J lost 1 base, and 13 bases lay in between. Of note for this clone: Antigen: not known.

The PCR used 60 Vbeta and 13 Jbeta primers. TCRdb's table, derived via immunoSEQ multiplex PCR, lists solely in-frame clones and lacks some. This table has some 83,000 clones, about 81% appearing once. Study-level findings and limits: Cytomegalovirus status, reportedly, was diagnosed with high specificity and sensitivity by the classifier. The study had only CMV serostatus as immune exposure information. Several V segments, TRBV6-2 and TRBV6-3 among them, could not be told apart and were dropped.

The sequencing input was PBMCs. The chain carries TRBV25-1 and TRBJ2-3, with D perhaps matching TRBD1 (6 bases). The TCR sequence derives from a man aged 60-69 years in good health and CMV-seronegative. The CDR3 spells CASSPSRQGTDTQYF. DNA of the CDR3: TGTGCCAGCAGTCCCTCCAGACAGGGCACAGATACGCAGTATTTT.